The 21 T cell receptor beta chains given below trace back to one sample, sequenced in a study of blood T cell repertoires in COVID-19. The method was immunoSEQ multiplex PCR; TCRdb's version includes in-frame clones alone and lacks a portion of them. This table has about 85,000 clones, about 90% appearing once. Sequencing was done on a sample of peripheral blood. All receptors derive from a woman aged 80 or older with active or convalescent COVID-19.

The chain joins TRBV19 to TRBJ2-7; 8 nucleotides match TRBD1. Germline CDR1 is LNHDA and CDR2 is SQIVND (reference sequence). CDR3 length: 15 amino acids. The ends lost 4 bases at V and 3 bases at J; junction bases unmatched: 8. DNA of the CDR3: TGTGCCAGTAGTACTAGACAGGGGATCTACTACGAGCAGTACTTC. Protein sequence: CASSTRQGIYYEQYF.

This sequence joins TRBV18 and TRBJ1-3; TRBD1 might be the D (5 bases). Trimming cost V 6 bases and J 0 bases, with 12 bases left between them. Germline V gives CDR1 KGHSH, CDR2 LQKENI. The CDR3 loop spans 15 amino acids. CDR3 coding DNA: TGTGCCAGCTCGCCGCAGGGAAACTCTGGAAACACCATATATTTT. Translated, it gives CASSPQGNSGNTIYF.

The rearrangement joins TRBV5-1 to TRBJ1-1; maybe TRBD1 (5 bases). The CDR3 sequence is 14 residues long. Germline CDR1 SGHRS, CDR2 YFSETQ. V was trimmed by 4 bases and J by 1 base, leaving 11 bases between them. The CDR3 DNA is TGCGCCAGCAGCCCCGACAGCTCGAACACTGAAGCTTTCTTT. Its translation: CASSPDSSNTEAFF.

This chain joins TRBV28 and TRBJ1-2; 10 nucleotides match TRBD1. The CDR3 has 14 residues. Germline assignment: CDR1 MDHEN and CDR2 SYDVKM. With 6 bases clipped from V and 8 bases from J, the junction kept 9 bases outside the gene matches. Written as DNA, the CDR3 is TGTGCCAGCAGCACCCGGGACAGGGGCGAAGGCTACACCTTC. Translated, it gives CASSTRDRGEGYTF.

V is TRBV9 and J is TRBJ1-2; TRBD1 might be the D (5 bases). The CDR3 totals 13 residues. Germline lookup yields CDR1 SGDLS and CDR2 YYNGEE. V was shortened by 4 bases and J by 6 bases, with 13 bases between the two germline ends. The CDR3 sequence: CASSPQGFNGYTF. The CDR3 DNA is TGTGCCAGCAGCCCGCAGGGTTTTAATGGCTACACCTTC.

This clone was found once. The chain carries TRBV5-1 and TRBJ1-4; the D gene is possibly TRBD1 (6 bases). V lost 4 bases, J lost 5 bases, and 15 bases lay in between. Germline V CDR1 and CDR2: SGHRS, YFSETQ. The CDR3 runs to 15 residues. CDR3: CASSTRRGTNEKLFF. For the CDR3, the DNA is TGCGCCAGCAGCACCCGCAGGGGTACGAATGAAAAACTGTTTTTT. Full variable domain (outside the CDR3, taken from reference TRBV5-1 and TRBJ1-4): KAGVTQTPRYLIKTRGQQVTLSCSPISGHRSVSWYQQTPGQGLQFLFEYFSETQRNKGNFPGRFSGRQFSNSRSEMNVSTLELGDSALYLCASSTRRGTNEKLFFGSGTQLSVL.

The chain couples TRBV6-5 to TRBJ1-5, with TRBD1 matching 10 bases. Germline values: CDR1 MNHEY, CDR2 SVGAGI. The CDR3 covers 14 residues. Unmatched junction bases numbered 5, after V lost 6 bases and J lost 6 bases. The CDR3 reads CASSWTGGVQPQHF. CDR3 nucleotides: TGTGCCAGCAGCTGGACAGGGGGGGTTCAGCCCCAGCATTTT.

The chain couples TRBV28 to TRBJ2-2; maybe TRBD1 (6 bases). This CDR3 has 13 amino acids. V lost 5 bases to trimming and J lost 13 bases, with 17 bases between them. CDR1 is MDHEN, CDR2 SYDVKM, per germline. The CDR3 protein is CASSAQMTGGLFF. CDR3 coding DNA: TGTGCCAGCAGTGCGCAGATGACAGGAGGGCTGTTTTTT.

The V and J genes are TRBV20-1 and TRBJ1-5; D perhaps matches TRBD1 (6 bases). Germline values: CDR1 DFQATT, CDR2 SNEGSKA (reference sequence). V was clipped by 3 bases and J by 7 bases, with 16 bases between them. CDR3 size: 14 residues. CDR3 sequence reads: CSASRDIMNQPQHF. CDR3 DNA: TGCAGTGCTAGTAGGGACATAATGAACCAGCCCCAGCATTTT.

The sample holds one count of this clone. The chain employs TRBV7-9 and TRBJ1-1; no firm D call. The CDR3 runs 14 residues. CDR1 and CDR2 from the germline V gene are SEHNR and FQNEAQ (reference sequence). Trimming shortened V by 3 bases and J by 0 bases, and 8 bases separated the two germline ends. CDR3 sequence reads: CASSFLSLNTEAFF. CDR3 nucleotide sequence: TGTGCCAGCAGCTTCCTCTCCCTGAACACTGAAGCTTTCTTT.

The chain carries TRBV4-3 and TRBJ2-7; a possible D gene is TRBD2 (5 bases). The CDR3 runs to 16 residues. Germline V gives CDR1 LGHNA, CDR2 YSLEER. The V end was cut by 3 bases, the J end by 0 bases, with 15 bases between. The CDR3 spells CASSQGTRGISYEQYF. The CDR3 bases are TGCGCCAGCAGCCAGGGCACCCGAGGGATCTCCTACGAGCAGTACTTC.

The chain combines TRBV9 with TRBJ1-5; 9 nucleotides agree with TRBD1. CDR1 SGDLS and CDR2 YYNGEE come from the germline V gene. Trimming cost V 2 bases and J 8 bases; bases outside gene matches: 2. The CDR3 contains 13 residues. The CDR3 sequence is CASSVRTGEPQHF. The CDR3 DNA sequence: TGTGCCAGCAGCGTGAGGACAGGGGAGCCCCAGCATTTT.

In the case of this clone: At the DNA level, this CDR3 is encoded by other sequences in the same sample as well. The V and J genes are TRBV19 and TRBJ2-1; the match to TRBD2 covers 10 bases. CDR3 length: 15 residues. Trimming removed 8 bases from V and 0 bases from J; junction bases left unmatched: 4. CDR1 is LNHDA and CDR2 is SQIVND in the germline V gene (reference sequence). The CDR3 protein is CASSSSGSSYNEQFF. CDR3 DNA: TGTGCCAGTTCCTCTAGCGGGAGCTCCTACAATGAGCAGTTCTTC.

This rearrangement joins TRBV19 to TRBJ2-3; D uncertain. V shed 4 bases and J shed 0 bases, with 8 bases lying between them. CDR1 and CDR2 (germline): LNHDA, SQIVND (reference sequence). The CDR3 runs to 14 residues. CDR3 region: CASSTITSTDTQYF. The DNA for the CDR3 is TGTGCCAGTAGTACTATCACCAGCACAGATACGCAGTATTTT.

The chain combines TRBV5-1 with TRBJ1-2, with D unresolved. The ends were cut back, 0 bases at V and 0 bases at J, with 6 bases in the middle. Germline CDR1 SGHRS, CDR2 YFSETQ. The CDR3 is 14 amino acids. The CDR3, as DNA: TGCGCCAGCAGCTTGGACACATCTAACTATGGCTACACCTTC. Translating gives CASSLDTSNYGYTF.

The genes are TRBV19 and TRBJ2-1; a weak D match, TRBD1 (6 bases). Germline values: CDR1 LNHDA, CDR2 SQIVND (reference sequence). V was clipped by 6 bases and J by 7 bases, with 16 bases between them. The length of the CDR3 is 14 residues. The CDR3 nucleotides read TGTGCCAGTAGAGGGGCTTATAGGGGGAATGAGCAGTTCTTC. It specifies CASRGAYRGNEQFF.

DNA of the CDR3: TGCGCCAGCAGCCAAGACGGGAGCGACGATGAGCAGTTCTTC. Translation gives CASSQDGSDDEQFF. The J gene is TRBJ2-1, the V gene TRBV4-1; maybe TRBD2 (6 bases). The CDR3 extends over 14 amino acids. Trimming removed 0 bases at V and 8 bases at J, with 11 bases between. Germline V lookup: CDR1 MGHRA, CDR2 YSYEKL.

The V and J genes are TRBV24-1 and TRBJ1-2; 7 positions match TRBD1. V was pared by 7 bases and J by 7 bases, with 8 bases of the junction left unmatched. This CDR3 is built from 13 residues. Germline V gene data show CDR1 as KGHDR and CDR2 as SFDVKD. The CDR3, as DNA: TGTGCCACCAGCAGACAGGGACAGACTGGCTACACCTTC. Its protein product is CATSRQGQTGYTF.

The chain recombines TRBV15 with TRBJ1-6, with TRBD1 identical over 7 bases. Germline V gene sequence: CDR1 LNHNV, CDR2 YYDKDF (reference sequence). The CDR3 covers 14 residues. J lost 12 bases, V lost 4 bases, and 9 bases had no gene match. The CDR3 nucleotides are TGTGCCACCAGCAAAAGACTACAGGGGTTACCCCTCCACTTT. It encodes CATSKRLQGLPLHF.

V and J are TRBV2 and TRBJ2-5, with D possibly TRBD2 on 5 matching bases. V was clipped by 6 bases and J by 1 base, with 15 bases between them. The CDR3 spans 15 residues. The germline CDR1 and CDR2 sequences are SNHLY and FYNNEI. The DNA for the CDR3 is TGTGCCAGCAGCTCTCTAGCAGGACTCCAAGAGACCCAGTACTTC. Protein product: CASSSLAGLQETQYF.

The chain is built from TRBV6-2 or TRBV6-3 and TRBJ1-1; possible D gene TRBD1, 5 bases. V lost 5 bases and J lost 7, with 11 bases in between. The V gene's germline CDR1 is MNHEY and CDR2 SVGEGT. This CDR3 is built from 12 residues. CDR3 amino acids: CASSARQLEAFF. The CDR3 DNA reads as TGTGCCAGCAGTGCTCGACAGCTTGAAGCTTTCTTT.